This T cell receptor (beta chain) derives from a study of T-cell memory formation after mild COVID-19. The overall study: TCR clusters were mostly donor specific.

TCRdb re-analysed the 5' RACE reads in MiXCR, keeping a single row per CDR3 protein. Of 470,000 or so distinct CDR3 sequences listed, approximately 20% are singletons. The CDR3 is 13 amino acids. Germline CDR1 is KGHSH and CDR2 is LQKENI. The germline V and J ends were trimmed by 3 bases and 8 bases, with 8 bases remaining between them. A note on this clonotype: Its target is not known.

Study-level results: CD4+ contracting clones lay mainly in CM and EM, CD8+ ones in EMRA. SARS-CoV-2 specificity of second-wave clones peaking day 37 was unconfirmed. Contracting clones, day 15 to 85, had balanced CD4/CD8, and later expanders favored CD4+.

Source material: PBMCs or a T cell subset sorted from them (not recorded which). The chain links TRBV18 to TRBJ1-6, with a possible D match to TRBD1 (5 bases). The clonotype originates from an adult woman who had mild COVID-19 (a few samples of this study predate the infection). Cell type and time point are not known. CDR3 DNA: TGTGCCAGCTCACCCAGGGAAGATTCACCCCTCCACTTT. Encoded protein: CASSPREDSPLHF.